One and the same sample provided the 27 T cell receptor beta chains below, sequenced in a study of blood T cell repertoires in COVID-19. Here immunoSEQ multiplex PCR was the method, and the copy in TCRdb shows in-frame clones only, minus some. The data contain just over 30,000 clones, more than 80% of them singletons. The specimen was peripheral blood. The origin of the receptors is a woman aged 40-49 years with active or convalescent COVID-19.

The rearrangement links TRBV7-9 to TRBJ1-1; possibly TRBD1 for D (6 bases). Trimming pared 2 bases from V and 6 bases from J, leaving 16 bases between. The CDR3 sequence is 15 residues long. From germline, CDR1 is SEHNR and CDR2 FQNEAQ (reference sequence). The CDR3 spells CASSLSAGEWAEAFF. The CDR3, as DNA: TGTGCCAGCAGCTTAAGCGCAGGGGAATGGGCTGAAGCTTTCTTT.

V and J are TRBV24-1 and TRBJ1-2; tentative D call: TRBD1 (6 bases). Trimming took off 4 bases at V and 6 bases at J, with 14 bases between the two ends. Germline V gene data show CDR1 as KGHDR and CDR2 as SFDVKD. The CDR3 runs 14 residues. The CDR3 coding sequence is TGTGCCACCAGTGACCATACAGGGCGGGATGGCTACACCTTC. Its translation is CATSDHTGRDGYTF.

The genes are TRBV21-1 and TRBJ2-1; TRBD1 reflects the table's D call only, with no check against the DNA. TRBV21-1 is assigned pseudogene status. This CDR3 comprises 15 residues. CDR3 loop: CASSKGNQEQDEQFF. Here the CDR3 DNA reads TGTGCCAGCAGCAAAGGAAATCAGGAACAGGATGAGCAGTTCTTC.

The J gene is TRBJ2-7, the V gene TRBV2; 14 nucleotides line up with TRBD2. The CDR3 is 17 amino acids. CDR1 SNHLY and CDR2 FYNNEI come from the germline V gene. V was clipped by 3 bases and J by 0 bases; unmatched bases: 4. CDR3 region: CASSEGLAGAGSYEQYF. The CDR3, as DNA: TGTGCCAGCAGTGAGGGACTAGCGGGGGCAGGCTCCTACGAGCAGTACTTC.

The rearrangement uses TRBV7-9 and TRBJ2-7; perhaps TRBD2 as D (6 bases). In germline, CDR1 is SEHNR, CDR2 FQNEAQ (reference sequence). The CDR3 length is 14 residues. The V end lost 2 bases, the J end lost 6 bases, and 14 bases lay between the germline ends. This CDR3 reads CASSLYGGSSEQYF. In DNA, the CDR3 is TGTGCCAGCAGCTTATACGGGGGATCGAGCGAGCAGTACTTC.

The chain has TRBV10-2 and TRBJ2-2, with TRBD2 as a possible D gene (5 bases). CDR1 and CDR2 from the germline V gene are WSHSY and SAAADI. This CDR3 spans 15 amino acids. Between the trimmed V and J ends, which lost 7 bases and 0 bases, there was a span of 12 bases. The CDR3 loop reads CASMIAPTNTGELFF. CDR3 in DNA: TGCGCCAGCATGATAGCGCCTACGAACACCGGGGAGCTGTTTTTT.

This sequence joins TRBV10-1 and TRBJ1-6; tentative D call: TRBD1 (5 bases). Trimming removed 3 bases at V and 9 bases at J, with 12 bases between. CDR3 length: 14 amino acids. Germline CDR1 and CDR2: WNHNN and SYGVQD (reference sequence). CDR3 sequence reads: CASSEGDWRSPLHF. DNA for the CDR3: TGCGCCAGCAGTGAAGGGGACTGGCGTTCACCCCTCCACTTT.

The CDR3 sequence is CASSFTWTPDNYGYTF. The CDR3 DNA sequence: TGTGCCAGCAGTTTCACATGGACTCCTGATAACTATGGCTACACCTTC. V and J are TRBV28 and TRBJ1-2, with D uncertain. The CDR3 covers 16 residues. Germline assignment: CDR1 MDHEN and CDR2 SYDVKM. Trimming removed 3 bases from V and 1 base from J, with 15 bases in between.

V usage is TRBV5-1 and J usage is TRBJ2-7, with 12 nucleotides matching TRBD2. The CDR3 extends over 15 amino acids. J lost 3 bases, V lost 2 bases, and 3 bases had no gene match. Germline lookup yields CDR1 SGHRS and CDR2 YFSETQ. The CDR3 DNA sequence: TGCGCCAGCAGCTTTGGGACTAGCGGGTTCTACGAGCAGTACTTC. Its translation is CASSFGTSGFYEQYF.

The V and J genes are TRBV6-1 and TRBJ2-2, with D possibly being TRBD2 (6 bases). The germline gives CDR1 MNHNS, CDR2 SASEGT. The CDR3 has 16 amino acids. Trimming stripped 4 bases from V and 1 base from J, with 13 bases between. The CDR3 reads CASSGLEAGNTGELFF. In nucleotides, the CDR3 is TGTGCCAGCAGTGGATTGGAAGCGGGGAACACCGGGGAGCTGTTTTTT.

This chain joins TRBV6-6 and TRBJ2-1; 7 positions agree with TRBD2. The CDR3 has 14 residues. The junction had 6 bases not matched to a gene; V was cut back by 6 bases and J by 4 bases. Germline V gene data show CDR1 as MNHNY and CDR2 as SVGAGI (reference sequence). CDR3 bases: TGTGCCAGCAGCTACAGCGGGGATTACAATGAGCAGTTCTTC. Translating it yields CASSYSGDYNEQFF.

V is TRBV14 and J is TRBJ2-2; 7 bases agree with TRBD2. V dropped 0 bases and J dropped 6; count of bases not matched to a gene: 13. Germline loops: CDR1 SGHDN, CDR2 FVKESK. The CDR3 has 18 amino acids. The CDR3 DNA reads TGTGCCAGCAGCCAAGAGTCCCTTTTGGCGGGGGTGGCCGGGGAGCTGTTTTTT. Translation: CASSQESLLAGVAGELFF.

This chain joins TRBV19 and TRBJ2-1; 16 bases fit TRBD2. The CDR3 loop spans 19 amino acids. Per germline, CDR1 LNHDA and CDR2 SQIVND (reference sequence). The V gene end was trimmed by 5 bases and the J gene end by 4 bases; junction bases not matched to a gene: 11. In DNA, the CDR3 is TGTGCCAGTAGTTCTCCGGGACTAGCGGGAGGGCATCCTTACAATGAGCAGTTCTTC. This gives the protein CASSSPGLAGGHPYNEQFF.

The chain couples TRBV7-9 to TRBJ1-2; maybe TRBD1 (6 bases). Germline CDR1 reads SEHNR; CDR2 reads FQNEAQ (reference sequence). V lost 5 bases to trimming and J lost 8 bases, with 18 bases between them. The CDR3 has 14 amino acids. CDR3 sequence (DNA): TGTGCCAGCAGCCTCACCAGGGGAGCTAGGGGCTACACCTTC. Its translation: CASSLTRGARGYTF. Together with reference TRBV7-9 and TRBJ1-2, the CDR3 gives the full variable domain: DTGVSQNPRHKITKRGQNVTFRCDPISEHNRLYWYRQTLGQGPEFLTYFQNEAQLEKSRLLSDRFSAERPKGSFSTLEIQRTEQGDSAMYLCASSLTRGARGYTFGSGTRLTVV.

This clone showed up just once. The chain is built from TRBV30 and TRBJ1-5; 8 nucleotides agree with TRBD1. This CDR3 spans 14 amino acids. The ends lost 2 bases at V and 7 bases at J; junction bases unmatched: 7. CDR1 and CDR2 (germline): GTSNPN, SVGIG (reference sequence). The DNA for the CDR3 is TGTGCCTGGAGTTTGGACAGGGCAATCCAGCCCCAGCATTTT. Encoded protein: CAWSLDRAIQPQHF. Combining the CDR3 with reference TRBV30 and TRBJ1-5 gives the whole variable domain SQTIHQWPATLVQPVGSPLSLECTVEGTSNPNLYWYRQAAGRGLQLLFYSVGIGQISSEVPQNLSASRPQDRQFILSSKKLLLSDSGFYLCAWSLDRAIQPQHFGDGTRLSIL.

The V call is TRBV5-6, the J call TRBJ2-2; D remains ambiguous. The CDR3 has 13 residues. Germline-derived CDR1 and CDR2 are SGHDT and YYEEEE. V was trimmed by 0 bases and J by 8 bases, leaving 8 bases between them. This CDR3 reads CASSLDGVGELFF. As DNA, the CDR3 is TGTGCCAGCAGCTTGGACGGTGTGGGGGAGCTGTTTTTT.

The chain carries TRBV6-5 and TRBJ2-7; possibly TRBD1 for D (6 bases). The germline CDR1 and CDR2 sequences are MNHEY and SVGAGI. The V end was cut by 5 bases, the J end by 5 bases, with 16 bases between. The CDR3 contains 14 residues. The CDR3 DNA is TGTGCCAGCAGTCCTCCTTGGGGGCGCGACGAGCAGTACTTC. The encoded protein is CASSPPWGRDEQYF.

CDR3 nucleotide sequence: TGCGCCAGCAGCTTAGATGGGACAGGGGCTACGAACACTGAAGCTTTCTTT. This gives the protein CASSLDGTGATNTEAFF. The J gene is TRBJ1-1, the V gene TRBV5-1, with TRBD1 identical over 10 bases. The CDR3 runs to 17 residues. Germline V gives CDR1 SGHRS, CDR2 YFSETQ. The V gene end was trimmed by 2 bases and the J gene end by 1 base; junction bases not matched to a gene: 8.

The rearrangement uses TRBV5-5 and TRBJ1-2; D unresolved. This CDR3 has 11 amino acids. V lost 5 bases, J lost 5 bases, and 7 bases lay in between. Germline CDR1 is SGHKS and CDR2 is YYEKEE (reference sequence). DNA for the CDR3: TGTGCCAGCAGGGGAGCGTATGGCTACACCTTC. As protein: CASRGAYGYTF.

The rearrangement joins TRBV15 to TRBJ1-4, with D possibly matching TRBD1 (6 bases). The V gene's germline CDR1 is LNHNV and CDR2 YYDKDF (reference sequence). Trimming removed 3 bases from V and 0 bases from J, with 11 bases in between. The CDR3 consists of 16 residues. The CDR3 DNA is TGTGCCACCAGCAGGGGAGACAGGACAACTAATGAAAAACTGTTTTTT. This sequence encodes CATSRGDRTTNEKLFF.

CDR3 nucleotides: TGCGCCAGCAGCCCCGTTGGGACAGGGAATGGCTACACCTTC. This sequence encodes CASSPVGTGNGYTF. This chain joins TRBV5-1 and TRBJ1-2; 9 nucleotides agree with TRBD1. Trimming removed 4 bases from V and 6 bases from J; junction bases left unmatched: 7. The CDR3 runs 14 residues. CDR1 and CDR2 (germline): SGHRS, YFSETQ.

The V gene is TRBV4-1, the J gene TRBJ1-5; 10 nucleotides line up with TRBD1. There are 14 residues in the CDR3. J was trimmed by 7 bases and V by 1 base; bases with no gene match: 1. Germline V gene lookup returns CDR1 MGHRA and CDR2 YSYEKL. The CDR3 spells CASSQGTGGQPQHF. The CDR3 DNA is TGCGCCAGCAGCCAAGGGACAGGGGGGCAGCCCCAGCATTTT.

This chain joins TRBV29-1 and TRBJ1-2; 7 bases fit TRBD1. Unmatched junction bases numbered 6, after V lost 5 bases and J lost 6 bases. This CDR3 has 12 residues. Germline CDR1 SQVTM, CDR2 ANQGSEA. Written as DNA, the CDR3 is TGCAGCGTTCCACAGGGGAACCATGGCTACACCTTC. It specifies CSVPQGNHGYTF.

The chain joins TRBV12-5 to TRBJ2-7; 8 bases agree with TRBD1. CDR1 and CDR2 (germline): LGHNT, FRNRAP. The CDR3 is made up of 15 amino acids. V lost 7 bases, J lost 0 bases, and 8 bases stayed unmatched. As DNA, the CDR3 is TGTGCTAGTGCCCCGCACGGACAGGGCTCCTACGAGCAGTACTTC. Translated, it gives CASAPHGQGSYEQYF.

The rearrangement links TRBV7-3 to TRBJ2-2; the match to TRBD1 covers 7 bases. The V gene end was trimmed by 6 bases and the J gene end by 3 bases; junction bases not matched to a gene: 4. The CDR3 loop spans 14 amino acids. The germline CDR1 and CDR2 sequences are SGHTA and FQGTGA. The CDR3 DNA follows: TGTGCCAGCAGACGTACAGGGGACACCGGGGAGCTGTTTTTT. Its translation: CASRRTGDTGELFF.

The rearrangement joins TRBV29-1 to TRBJ2-3; the D gene is possibly TRBD1 (5 bases). The germline V gene has CDR1 SQVTM and CDR2 ANQGSEA. The CDR3 runs to 13 residues. CDR3 loop: CRIQVSDTDTQYF. CDR3 coding DNA: TGCAGGATACAGGTTTCGGACACAGATACGCAGTATTTT.

The genes are TRBV6-5 and TRBJ2-7, with a weak D call TRBD1 (6 bases). Deletions cut 5 bases from V and 9 bases from J, with 23 bases between. The CDR3 contains 15 residues. Looked up from germline, CDR1 is MNHEY and CDR2 is SVGAGI. The CDR3 protein is CASSQRTESIRGQYF. The DNA for the CDR3 is TGTGCCAGCAGTCAACGGACAGAGAGCATACGAGGGCAGTACTTC.